The entry below gives a single T cell receptor beta chain sequence along with its context. Its antigen is still unknown. This specimen belongs to a study of graft-versus-host responses after intestinal transplantation. The V gene end was trimmed by 5 bases and the J gene end by 2 bases; junction bases not matched to a gene: 13. In germline, CDR1 is SGHAT, CDR2 FQNNGV. This CDR3 has 18 residues. Here immunoSEQ multiplex PCR was the method, and the copy in TCRdb shows in-frame clones only, minus some. The sample holds around 100,000 clones, 93% seen once. Study outcomes and limitations: Researchers found GvH clones in recipient marrow, and some showed up first in ileum or blood. Early post-transplant declines in HvG were associated with peak levels of circulating GvH clones.

V is TRBV11-2 and J is TRBJ2-2; TRBD2 agrees at 8 bases. The sequences come from unstimulated CD8+ T cells sorted from spleen or lymph node cells, collected before intestinal transplant. The TCR originated in a human donor who received an intestinal transplant. The CDR3: CASSPTGRGDFNTGELFF. The CDR3, as DNA: TGTGCCAGCAGCCCGACCGGGCGGGGGGACTTCAACACCGGGGAGCTGTTTTTT.